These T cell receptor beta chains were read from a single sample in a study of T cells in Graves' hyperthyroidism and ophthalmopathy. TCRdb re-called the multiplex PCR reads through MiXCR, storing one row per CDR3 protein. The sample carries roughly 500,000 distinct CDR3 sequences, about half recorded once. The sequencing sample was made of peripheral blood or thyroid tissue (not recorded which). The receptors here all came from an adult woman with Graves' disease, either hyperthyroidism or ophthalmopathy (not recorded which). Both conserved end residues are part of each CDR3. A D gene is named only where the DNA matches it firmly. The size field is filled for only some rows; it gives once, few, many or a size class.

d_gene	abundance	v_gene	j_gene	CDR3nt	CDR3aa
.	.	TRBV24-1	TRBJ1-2	TGTGCCACCAGTGACTCGGGGCAGGACTATGGCTACACCTTC	CATSDSGQDYGYTF
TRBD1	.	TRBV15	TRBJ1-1	TGTGCCACCAGCAAGGGACAGGGAAACACTGAAGCTTTCTTT	CATSKGQGNTEAFF
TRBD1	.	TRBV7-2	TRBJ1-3	TGTGCCAGCAGCTTGACAGGGGGCGCGACAGCCTCTGGAAACACCATATATTTT	CASSLTGGATASGNTIYF
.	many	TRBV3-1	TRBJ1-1	TGTGCCAGCAGCCAACTACACCAGAACACTGAAGCTTTCTTT	CASSQLHQNTEAFF
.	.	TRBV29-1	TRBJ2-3	TGCAGCGTTCTCCGGGGCCACGGATTCACAGATACGCAGTATTTT	CSVLRGHGFTDTQYF
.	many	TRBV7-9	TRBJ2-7	TGTGCCAGCAGCGACAGTCGATCCTACGAGCAGTACTTC	CASSDSRSYEQYF
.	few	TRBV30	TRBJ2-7	TGTGCCTGGAGTGTTGGGGGGTTTTACGAGCAGTACTTC	CAWSVGGFYEQYF
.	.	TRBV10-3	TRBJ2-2	TGTGCCATCAGTGAGTCGGCACTAGCAACCGGGGAGCTGTTTTTT	CAISESALATGELFF
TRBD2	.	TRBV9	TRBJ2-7	TGTGCCAGCAGCCCACCGGGGAGCGGGATCTACGAGCAGTACTTC	CASSPPGSGIYEQYF
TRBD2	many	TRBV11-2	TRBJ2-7	TGTGCCAGCAGCTTAAGGATCGGGACTAGCGGGCGTACCTACGAGCAGTACTTC	CASSLRIGTSGRTYEQYF
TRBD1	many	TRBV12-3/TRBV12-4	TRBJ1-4	TGTGCCAGCAGTTCCGGACAGGGGAGAAATGAAAAACTGTTTTTT	CASSSGQGRNEKLFF
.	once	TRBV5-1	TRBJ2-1	TGCACCGACAATGAGCAGTTCTTC	CTDNEQFF
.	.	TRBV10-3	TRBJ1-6	TGTGCCATCAGAGACGGACCATCCTCCTATAATTCACCCCTCCACTTT	CAIRDGPSSYNSPLHF
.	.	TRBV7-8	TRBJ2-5	TGTGCCAGCAGCTTAGGGGTAGGGGCCCCCCAGTACTTC	CASSLGVGAPQYF
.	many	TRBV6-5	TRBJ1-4	TGTGCCAGCAGCTGGACGGGGGGTAATGCTAATGAAAAACTGTTTTTT	CASSWTGGNANEKLFF
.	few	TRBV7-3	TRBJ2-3	TGTGCCAGCAGCTATTCCGGGACATCAGATACGCAGTATTTT	CASSYSGTSDTQYF
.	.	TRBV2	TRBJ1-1	TGTGCCAGCAGTGAATGGGGCAGGAGGGTTGAAGCTTTCTTT	CASSEWGRRVEAFF
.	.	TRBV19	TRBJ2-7	TGTGCCAGTAGTCCGAGAGCCGGGATCGAGCAGTACTTC	CASSPRAGIEQYF
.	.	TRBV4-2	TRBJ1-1	TGTGCCAGCAGCTTAGTAGGAGGGGTTCTTGAAGCTTTCTTT	CASSLVGGVLEAFF
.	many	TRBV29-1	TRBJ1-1	TGCAGCGGTGTTAAAGGACACAGTGAAGCTTTCTTT	CSGVKGHSEAFF
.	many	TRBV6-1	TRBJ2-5	TGTGCCAGCAGTGAAGCGTGGTCTCTTGAGACCCAGTACTTC	CASSEAWSLETQYF
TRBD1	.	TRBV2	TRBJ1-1	TGTGCCAGCAGTGCAGGGGGCGAGGAAGCTTTCTTT	CASSAGGEEAFF
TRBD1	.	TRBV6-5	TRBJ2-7	TGTGCCAGCAGTTACTCGTTTACAGGGGACGAGCAGTACTTC	CASSYSFTGDEQYF
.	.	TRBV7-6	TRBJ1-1	TGTGCCAGCAGCTCCACAACAGGTGGTGCACAGGGTACCACTGAAGCTTTCTTT	CASSSTTGGAQGTTEAFF
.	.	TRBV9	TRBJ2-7	TGCGCCAGCAGTGAGTCGTTGTGGGCTGGCGAGCAGTACTTC	CASSESLWAGEQYF
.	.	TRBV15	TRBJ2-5	TGTGCCACCAGCAGAGATGGGGACTCGCAGGGGGAGACCCAGTACTTC	CATSRDGDSQGETQYF
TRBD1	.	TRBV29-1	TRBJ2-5	TGCAGCGTTGAGGGGACAGGGGGCCGGCAAGAGACCCAGTACTTC	CSVEGTGGRQETQYF
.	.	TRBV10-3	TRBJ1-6	TGTGCCATCACCAGAGAAGATGGATCACCCCTCCACTTT	CAITREDGSPLHF
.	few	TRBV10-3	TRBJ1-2	TGTGCCATCAGTGAGGAGGGGCGAGACGGCTACACCTTC	CAISEEGRDGYTF
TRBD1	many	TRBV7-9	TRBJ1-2	TGTGCCAGCAGACATCCGGGACAGTCGTTTCCTGGTGGCTACACCTTC	CASRHPGQSFPGGYTF
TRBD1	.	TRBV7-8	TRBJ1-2	TGTGCCAGCAGCTTAGGGCAGGGGGGTTCTAACTATGGCTACACCTTC	CASSLGQGGSNYGYTF
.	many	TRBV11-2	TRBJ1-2	TGTGCCAGCAGCCCGATAGGGACGCAGGGCTACACCTTC	CASSPIGTQGYTF
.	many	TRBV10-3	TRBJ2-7	TGTGCCATCAGTGAGTCGGTAGTGGGCGTTGTTCGGGAGCAGTACTTC	CAISESVVGVVREQYF
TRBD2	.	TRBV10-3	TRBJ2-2	TGTGCCATCAATCGGGGGGTTAACACCGGGGAGCTGTTTTTT	CAINRGVNTGELFF
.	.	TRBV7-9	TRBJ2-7	TGTGCCAGCAGCTTAGGCAGCAGGACAGACGAGCAGTACTTC	CASSLGSRTDEQYF
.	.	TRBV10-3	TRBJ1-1	TGTGCCATCATGACAGAGAACACTGAAGCTTTCTTT	CAIMTENTEAFF
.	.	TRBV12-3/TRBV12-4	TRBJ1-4	TGTGCCAGCAGTTCAGCGCCTGGGGGGCGAACAAAGCTGTTTTTT	CASSSAPGGRTKLFF
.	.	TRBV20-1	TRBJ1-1	TGCAGTGCCCTAAGGGCGGACACTGAAGCTTTCTTT	CSALRADTEAFF
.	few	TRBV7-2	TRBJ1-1	TGTGCCAGCACCATCCTGGAGGGCACTGAAGCTTTCTTT	CASTILEGTEAFF